Listed below are T cell receptor beta chains from one sample, sequenced in a study of T cell changes during pregnancy in multiple sclerosis. Sequencing was performed with immunoSEQ multiplex PCR; in TCRdb, only in-frame clones are kept and a portion is missing. This sample yields some 110,000 clones, of which roughly nine tenths are seen a single time; about 1.5% belongs to the top ten. The input for sequencing was peripheral blood, taken in the third trimester of pregnancy. The source of these receptors is a female donor with multiple sclerosis, enrolled in a pregnancy study. CDR3s include the opening cysteine and the closing phenylalanine or tryptophan. A D gene is named only where the DNA matches it firmly. Size is omitted from some rows. Given values are once, few, many or a class for expanded clones.

len | d_gene | j_gene | v_gene | abundance | CDR3nt | CDR3aa
14 | NA | TRBJ1-1 | TRBV12-5 | NA | TGTGCTAGTGGTGACAACAGAGTAAACACTGAAGCTTTCTTT | CASGDNRVNTEAFF
14 | NA | TRBJ1-2 | TRBV7-9 | NA | TGTGCCAGCAGTCACGCGACAAGTAACTATGGCTACACCTTC | CASSHATSNYGYTF
15 | TRBD2 | TRBJ2-1 | TRBV2 | NA | TGTGCCAGCAGTTGGACTAGCGGGAGGACCGATGAGCAGTTCTTC | CASSWTSGRTDEQFF
13 | TRBD1 | TRBJ2-7 | TRBV29-1 | NA | TGCAGCGCCCGGACAGGTCCTTTTGGCGAGCAGTACTTC | CSARTGPFGEQYF
16 | TRBD1 | TRBJ1-6 | TRBV25-1 | NA | TGTGCCAGCAGTCCTAACCCCGGGACAGGGACTTCACCCCTCCACTTT | CASSPNPGTGTSPLHF
15 | NA | TRBJ2-7 | TRBV28 | NA | TGTGCCAGCAGTTTCCTCGGGACAAGGTCCTACGAGCAGTACTTC | CASSFLGTRSYEQYF
14 | TRBD2 | TRBJ2-3 | TRBV6-1 | once | TGTGCCAGCAGGGGCGGGAGGACCACAGATACGCAGTATTTT | CASRGGRTTDTQYF
18 | TRBD2 | TRBJ2-5 | TRBV10-3 | NA | TGTGCCATCAGTGAGACTTACGGGCTAGCGGGAAGGTTGGAGACCCAGTACTTC | CAISETYGLAGRLETQYF
17 | TRBD1 | TRBJ2-7 | TRBV18 | once | TGTGCCAGCTCACCAGTTCGATCGGACAGGGGGCTTGGGGAGCAGTACTTC | CASSPVRSDRGLGEQYF
13 | NA | TRBJ1-1 | TRBV28 | NA | TGTGCCAGCTCCTTAAGCGGGTTCACTGAAGCTTTCTTT | CASSLSGFTEAFF
13 | NA | TRBJ2-7 | TRBV10-2 | NA | TGCGCCAGCAGGACAGGTTACCTCGACGAGCAGTACTTC | CASRTGYLDEQYF
15 | NA | TRBJ2-1 | TRBV7-6 | NA | TGTGCCAGCAGCCCCAGTTGGGGCGGCCTCAATGAGCAGTTCTTC | CASSPSWGGLNEQFF
14 | NA | TRBJ1-1 | TRBV10-3 | NA | TGTGCCATCAGTCCTAAGGGGGAAGGGACTGAAGCTTTCTTT | CAISPKGEGTEAFF
15 | NA | TRBJ1-2 | TRBV2 | NA | TGTGCCAGCAGGGAGAGTGGGGGCAAGAACTATGGCTACACCTTC | CASRESGGKNYGYTF
13 | NA | TRBJ2-7 | TRBV6-5 | NA | TGTGCCAGCAGTTGGGCGAGCTCCTACGAGCAGTACTTC | CASSWASSYEQYF
17 | TRBD2 | TRBJ2-3 | TRBV6-1 | NA | TGTGCCAGCAGTGAAGCGATGTCTAGCGGGGGCACAGATACGCAGTATTTT | CASSEAMSSGGTDTQYF
15 | NA | TRBJ1-1 | TRBV28 | NA | TGTGCCAGCAGTCCCCTTGGGGGGGTGAACACTGAAGCTTTCTTT | CASSPLGGVNTEAFF